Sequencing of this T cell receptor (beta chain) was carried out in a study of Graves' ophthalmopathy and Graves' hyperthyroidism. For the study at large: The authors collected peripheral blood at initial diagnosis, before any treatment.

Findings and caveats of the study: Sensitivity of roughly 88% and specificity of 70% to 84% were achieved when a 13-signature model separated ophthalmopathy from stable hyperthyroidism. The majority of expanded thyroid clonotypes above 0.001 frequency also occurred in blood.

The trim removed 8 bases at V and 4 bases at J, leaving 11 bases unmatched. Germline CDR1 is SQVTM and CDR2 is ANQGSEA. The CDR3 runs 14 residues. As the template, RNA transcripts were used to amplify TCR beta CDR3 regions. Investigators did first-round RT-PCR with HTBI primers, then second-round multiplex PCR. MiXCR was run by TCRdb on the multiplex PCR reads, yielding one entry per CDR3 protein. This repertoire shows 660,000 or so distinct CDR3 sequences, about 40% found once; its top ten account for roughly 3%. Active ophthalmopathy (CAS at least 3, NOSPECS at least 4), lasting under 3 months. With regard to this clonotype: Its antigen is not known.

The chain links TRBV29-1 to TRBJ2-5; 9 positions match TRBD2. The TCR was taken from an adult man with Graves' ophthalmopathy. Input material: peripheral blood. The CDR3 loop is CSLGRTSVGETQYF. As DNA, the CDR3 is TGCAGCTTGGGTAGGACTAGCGTCGGAGAGACCCAGTACTTC.